Detailed here is one TCR beta chain. This clone turned up a few times. Its antigen is unknown. Base qualities are not recorded, but no much larger clone differs from it by a single base. The trial excluded patients who had a history of autoimmune disease or were on systemic immunosuppression. Peripheral blood for TCR sequencing was collected from all dose cohorts at baseline, on cycle 4 day 1, and on cycle 7 day 1. Samples were obtained from an open-label, multicenter, first-in-human phase I dose-escalation trial of ivuxolimab. Adults with locally advanced or metastatic head and neck squamous cell, hepatocellular, melanoma or renal cell carcinoma were enrolled in the trial. Before TCR sequencing, CD4+ T cells and CD8+ T cells from peripheral blood were sorted into separate populations. Genomic DNA was extracted from sorted cells for sequencing of the TCRbeta CDR3 region. The immunoSEQ Assay was used to sequence the TCRbeta CDR3 regions. TCRdb re-hosts the immuneACCESS table, in-frame sequences only. Its copies lack some clones; in the studies checked, an unresolved V gene accounts for under half of them, and the cause for the rest is not known. The sample table shows about 18,000 clones, and roughly 75% are seen once. Roughly 24% of the sample lies in the top ten.

The sample is drawn from a study of OX40 agonist ivuxolimab in advanced cancers. Study-wide context: Ivuxolimab, which targeted the costimulatory receptor OX40 (CD134), was an agonistic, fully human IgG2 monoclonal antibody. Intravenous ivuxolimab was administered to patients every 2 weeks at six dose levels: 0.01, 0.1, 0.3, 1.5, 3 and 10 mg/kg. Among the approximately 50 dose-escalation patients, about 19 had hepatocellular carcinoma, about 15 melanoma, 9 renal cell carcinoma and 9 head and neck cancer. In the dose-escalation cohort, 75% to 85% of patients were male, and the mean age was around 60 years with a range of roughly 20 to 80. Prior anti-PD-1, anti-PD-L1 or anti-CTLA-4 therapy was permitted, and checkpoint inhibitors had been received by more than 35% of dose-escalation patients. Three dose-escalation patients achieved partial responses, one with hepatocellular carcinoma and two with cutaneous melanoma. The point of sequencing TCRbeta in the periphery was to test whether ivuxolimab changed TCR sequence diversity and drove clonal T-cell expansion. The paper covers the monotherapy dose-escalation part of the phase I ivuxolimab trial, which included N of about 50 patients.

Paper-wide results and their limitations: At doses from 0.1 to 3.0 mg/kg, clonal expansion was seen in both CD4+ and CD8+ blood T cells between baseline and week 6. Low levels of normalized T-cell clonal expansion were also seen in some patients who did not respond. In the 0.1-3.0 mg/kg groups, partial responders were among the patients with the lowest normalized peripheral clonal expansion, particularly in CD8+ T cells. After ivuxolimab, expanded clones were on average more numerous among CD8+ T cells than among CD4+ T cells. The antigen specificity of the clonally expanded peripheral T cells was not determined.

Sequencing used CD4+ or CD8+ T cells sorted from blood, obtained in a trial of the OX40 agonist ivuxolimab. The receptor was isolated from an adult with an advanced solid tumor such as melanoma, head and neck, liver or kidney cancer.

The bases are TGTGCCACCAGCAGAGATGGTAGACAGGGGGCAGAGACCCAGTACTTC. Its protein is CATSRDGRQGAETQYF. The rearrangement combines TRBV15 with TRBJ2-5; the junction holds 10 bases that match TRBD1. The CDR3 sequence holds 16 residues, the cysteine and phenylalanine included. Only CDR3 DNA remains: 48 bases, in frame from the first base. CDR1 and CDR2, per the germline V gene (reference sequence), are LNHNV and YYDKDF. Ends trimmed: V by 0 bases, J by 4 bases; bases unmatched to a gene: 5.